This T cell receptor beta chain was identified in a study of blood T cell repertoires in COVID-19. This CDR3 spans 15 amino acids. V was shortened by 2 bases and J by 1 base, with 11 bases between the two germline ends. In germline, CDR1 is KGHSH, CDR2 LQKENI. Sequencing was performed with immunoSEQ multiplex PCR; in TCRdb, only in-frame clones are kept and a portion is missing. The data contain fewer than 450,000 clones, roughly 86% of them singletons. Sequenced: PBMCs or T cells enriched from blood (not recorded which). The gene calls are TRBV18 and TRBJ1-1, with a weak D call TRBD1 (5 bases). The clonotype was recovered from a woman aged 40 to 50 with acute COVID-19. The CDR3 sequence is CASSPIEGQNTEAFF. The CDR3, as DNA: TGTGCCAGCTCACCAATAGAAGGACAGAACACTGAAGCTTTCTTT.